This TCR beta chain was found in a study of T-cell memory formation after mild COVID-19. Study as a whole: Each donor largely had its own TCR clusters.

Study-level points and caveats: Day 15 to 85 contractors were CD4/CD8 balanced; later expanders leaned CD4+.

A 5'RACE reaction primed in the constant segment made cDNA libraries of TCR alpha and TCR beta, and these carried sample barcodes and UMIs. TCRdb reprocessed the 5' RACE reads with MiXCR, giving one entry per CDR3 protein. The table lists a few hundred thousand distinct CDR3 sequences, around 8% of them singletons. This clonotype was recorded a few times. Its target is unknown. Germline V CDR1 and CDR2: DFQATT, SNEGSKA (reference sequence). Trimming took off 5 bases at V and 2 bases at J, with 19 bases between the two ends. This CDR3 has 15 amino acids. Sequenced material: PBMCs or a T cell subset sorted from them (not recorded which). The chain employs TRBV20-1 and TRBJ2-7; TRBD2 might be the D (7 bases). The sequence was obtained from a man aged 18 to 30 who had mild COVID-19 (a few samples of this study predate the infection). Cell type and time point are not known. The CDR3 spells CSAGGGPSGPYEQYF. The CDR3 DNA sequence: TGCAGTGCTGGGGGGGGGCCTAGCGGACCCTACGAGCAGTACTTC.